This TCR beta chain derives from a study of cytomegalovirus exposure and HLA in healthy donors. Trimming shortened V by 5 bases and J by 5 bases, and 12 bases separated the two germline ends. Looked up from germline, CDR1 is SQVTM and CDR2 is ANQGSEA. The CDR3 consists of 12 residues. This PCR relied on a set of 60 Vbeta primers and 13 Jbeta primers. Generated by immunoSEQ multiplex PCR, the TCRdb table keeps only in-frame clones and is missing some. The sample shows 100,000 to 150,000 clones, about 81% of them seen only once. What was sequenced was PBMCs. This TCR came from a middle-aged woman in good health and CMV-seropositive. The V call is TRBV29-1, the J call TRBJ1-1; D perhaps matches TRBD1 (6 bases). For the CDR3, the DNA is TGCAGCGTTTTTACAGGGAATACTGAAGCTTTCTTT. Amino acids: CSVFTGNTEAFF.